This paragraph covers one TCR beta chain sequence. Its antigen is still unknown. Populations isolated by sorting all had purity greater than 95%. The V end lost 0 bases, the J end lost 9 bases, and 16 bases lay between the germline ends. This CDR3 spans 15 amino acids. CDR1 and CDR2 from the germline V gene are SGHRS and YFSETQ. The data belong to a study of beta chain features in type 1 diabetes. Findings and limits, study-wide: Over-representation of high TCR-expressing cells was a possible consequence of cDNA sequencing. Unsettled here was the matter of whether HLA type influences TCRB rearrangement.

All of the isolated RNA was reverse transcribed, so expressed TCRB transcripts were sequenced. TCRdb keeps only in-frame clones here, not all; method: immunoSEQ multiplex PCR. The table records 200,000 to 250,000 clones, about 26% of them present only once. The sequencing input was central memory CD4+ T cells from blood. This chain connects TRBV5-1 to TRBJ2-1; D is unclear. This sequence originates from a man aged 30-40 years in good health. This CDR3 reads CASSLESPIASEQFF. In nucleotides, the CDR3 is TGCGCCAGCAGCTTGGAGAGTCCCATTGCCAGTGAGCAGTTCTTC.